What follows is one T cell receptor beta chain and its context. Its antigen remains unidentified. No per-base quality is available; no much larger clone lies one base away. These data are taken from a study of blood T cell repertoires in COVID-19 (dated by TCRdb to 2020 to 2021). About the investigation overall: Samples from collaborators originated in the United States, Italy and Spain and spanned both the acute and convalescent phases of COVID-19. The material from the prospective study consisted of cDNA or gDNA derived from T cells, B-cell-depleted T cells, or PBMCs. Subjects who had been exposed to COVID-19, were actively infected with it, or had recovered from it provided the deeply sampled blood TCRbeta repertoires that made up the dataset. The repertoires were made available in a free public database intended to serve as a resource for research on the immune response to SARS-CoV-2. The samples were drawn from the first 160 participants of the ongoing ImmuneRACE study and from some 1,300 subjects provided by 6 global collaborators. A de-identified subject ID, COVID-19 status, age in years and sex were almost always included in the sample metadata. Where available, HLA class I and class II types were taken from metadata supplied by the sample provider and were not determined by assay-based typing. General conclusions and limits of the study: The quantity of clinical and demographic metadata differed by source and by participant and was supplied without curation.

TCRbeta CDR3 regions were amplified from genomic DNA by means of the immunoSEQ Assay, a bias-controlled multiplex PCR. Under the source paper's analysis protocol: The number of nucleated cells in each sample was estimated by amplification of reference gene primers within the assay. To quantify the absolute abundance of each unique TCRbeta CDR3 rearrangement, sequence reads were collapsed and filtered. For each sample, productive Simpson clonality was calculated as the square root of Simpson's diversity index across productive rearrangements. TCRdb took over this immuneACCESS table, retaining in-frame rearrangements with V and J assigned. Such tables are incomplete; in checked studies, under half of the missing clones stem from an unresolved V gene, and the remainder is unexplained. That table is the source of V, J and clone size, and D and trimming were worked out from the DNA. Here the sample has around 700,000 clones; 70% to 90% occur a single time. Around 0.3% of the sample comes from the top ten.

Collaborating institutions collected whole blood in K2EDTA tubes following their own protocols. Collaborator samples were shipped for TCRbeta analysis as frozen whole blood, isolated PBMCs, or DNA extracted from either sample type. CDR1 and CDR2 were assigned from the germline V gene as SNHLY and FYNNEI. After removal of 4 bases from V and 7 bases from J, the junction retains 7 bases not matched to a gene. Reading from cysteine to phenylalanine, the CDR3 counts 14 amino acids. Of all the DNA, just the CDR3 is kept, 42 bases in frame from base 1. The TCR originated in a woman aged 18-29 years with acute or convalescent COVID-19. Sequenced input: peripheral blood. In this chain, TRBV2 is recombined with TRBJ1-2; 9 central nucleotides agree with TRBD1. The sequence in DNA is TGTGCCAGCAGTGTCGAACAGGGGGCATCTGGCTACACCTTC. This encodes CASSVEQGASGYTF.